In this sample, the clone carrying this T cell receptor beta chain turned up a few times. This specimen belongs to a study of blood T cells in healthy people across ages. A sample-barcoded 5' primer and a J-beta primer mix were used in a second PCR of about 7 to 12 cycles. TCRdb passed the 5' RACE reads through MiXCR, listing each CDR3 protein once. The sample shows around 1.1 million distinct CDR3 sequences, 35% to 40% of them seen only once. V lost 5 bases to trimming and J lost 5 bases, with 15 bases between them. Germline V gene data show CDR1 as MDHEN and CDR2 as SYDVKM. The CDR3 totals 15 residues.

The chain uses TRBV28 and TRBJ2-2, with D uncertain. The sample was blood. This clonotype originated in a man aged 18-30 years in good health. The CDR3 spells CASSAARVLTGELFF. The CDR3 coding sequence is TGTGCCAGCAGTGCCGCCCGGGTCCTGACCGGGGAGCTGTTTTTT.